This record looks at one TCR beta chain sequence and its context. Amplification used 60 Vbeta primers and 13 Jbeta primers. Sequencing used immunoSEQ multiplex PCR; TCRdb keeps in-frame clones, though not all of them. The sample lists approximately 160,000 clones; about three quarters were seen once. From germline, CDR1 is SGHTA and CDR2 FQGNSA. Trimming stripped 2 bases from V and 3 bases from J, with 8 bases between. The CDR3 is 14 residues long. This record belongs to a study of cytomegalovirus exposure and HLA in healthy donors. The sequence was obtained from a female donor in good health and CMV-seronegative. Sequencing was carried out using PBMCs. The chain recombines TRBV7-2 with TRBJ1-5; D remains unclear. The CDR3 region is CASSLSGINQPQHF. The DNA for the CDR3 is TGTGCCAGCAGCTTATCCGGGATCAATCAGCCCCAGCATTTT.